This TCR beta chain was found in a study of spatial heterogeneity in lung cancer. Overall study results and limits: Within tumors, counts of expanded alpha and beta TCRs tracked tumor mutation counts.

From germline, CDR1 is SQVTM and CDR2 ANQGSEA. The CDR3 runs 12 residues. Time point indicated: sample taken at primary tumor resection. A total of more than 65 untreated early-stage non-small cell lung cancer patients served as donors. Without sorting, whole RNA was sequenced from tumor, nontumor lung or frozen PBMC. This clonotype was counted only a few times. Its antigen is unidentified. Little can be read into the size of this beta chain, an off-target read in a library designed for alpha chains. Each molecule of TCR cDNA was tagged with one unique molecular identifier. TCRdb analysed the 5' RACE reads with MiXCR anew, one entry per CDR3 protein. The sample holds more than 1,000 distinct CDR3 sequences; 17% are singletons and the top ten take approximately 13%.

This chain links TRBV29-1 with TRBJ2-7, with 7 positions matching TRBD1. This sequence was found in a female donor with early-stage non-small cell lung cancer. The sequenced sample was lung tumor tissue, obtained at surgery. In nucleotides, the CDR3 is TGCAGCGTTCGGGACAGCAAGTACGGGCAGTACGTC. This encodes CSVRDSKYGQYV.